This paragraph reports one T cell receptor beta chain. Antigen unknown. This CDR3 is built from 19 residues. Germline CDR1 reads MDHEN; CDR2 reads SYDVKM. V was clipped by 8 bases and J by 7 bases; unmatched bases: 19. The sample belongs to a study of cytomegalovirus exposure and HLA in healthy donors. General study results and limits: The study flagged roughly 160 TCR beta chains as cytomegalovirus-associated.

Clones were sequenced by immunoSEQ multiplex PCR, and TCRdb holds only the in-frame ones, with some missing. The sample records over 45,000 clones, around 90% being singletons. The chain has TRBV28 and TRBJ2-1; 14 nucleotides line up with TRBD2. This sequence was found in a man younger than 35 in good health and CMV-seronegative. Sequences were obtained from PBMCs. CDR3 nucleotides: TGTGCCAGCCTCAAGGTCATCCCGGGACTAGCGGGAGAATTAAATGAGCAGTTCTTC. This codes for CASLKVIPGLAGELNEQFF.